The rows below give T cell receptor beta chains drawn from one sample of a study of cytomegalovirus exposure and HLA in healthy donors. Sequencing was performed with immunoSEQ multiplex PCR; in TCRdb, only in-frame clones are kept and a portion is missing. Of roughly 130,000 clones in the sample, roughly 78% are singletons; the top ten hold 1%. Sequencing was performed on PBMCs. The receptors were sampled from a man aged 35 to 55 in good health and CMV-seronegative. Each CDR3 is given with its conserved first and last residue. The D gene is left open where the match is weak. Size is omitted from some rows. Given values are once, few, many or a class for expanded clones.

V gene	D gene	J gene	clone size	CDR3 DNA	CDR3 protein
TRBV5-1	TRBD1	TRBJ2-1	few	TGCGCCAGCAGCCCAACGATCTCTGGACAGGGCTCATATGAGCAGTTCTTC	CASSPTISGQGSYEQFF
TRBV30	TRBD1	TRBJ1-3	.	TGTGCCGGGGACAGGGGGACTGGAAACACCATATATTTT	CAGDRGTGNTIYF
TRBV6-1	TRBD1	TRBJ1-5	.	TGTGCCAGCAGTGCAGACACAGGGGGTAGCAATCAGCCCCAGCATTTT	CASSADTGGSNQPQHF
TRBV5-6	.	TRBJ2-7	.	TGTGCCAGCTACCCCGGGGGGCAGGGGCGCCGAGAGCAGTACTTC	CASYPGGQGRREQYF
TRBV5-5	.	TRBJ1-2	.	TGTGCCAGCAGCATCCGGGACACAGCTAACTATGGCTACACCTTC	CASSIRDTANYGYTF
TRBV29-1	TRBD2	TRBJ2-3	.	TGCAGCGGGGCGGGAGGAACAGATACGCAGTATTTT	CSGAGGTDTQYF
TRBV19	.	TRBJ1-1	few	TGTGCCAGTAGTATGTGGGAGGGTGAAGCTTTCTTT	CASSMWEGEAFF
TRBV19	TRBD1	TRBJ2-6	.	TGTGCCAGTAGTGTCCCGGGACAGGTATTTCCTGGGGCCAACGTCCTGACTTTC	CASSVPGQVFPGANVLTF
TRBV27	.	TRBJ1-6	.	TGTGCCGTTGGGCAGGAAAGCTCGAGGGATTCACCCCTCCACTTT	CAVGQESSRDSPLHF
TRBV11-2	.	TRBJ2-7	few	TGTGCCAGCAGCTTAGATAGGACAGCCGAGCAGTACTTC	CASSLDRTAEQYF
TRBV19	TRBD1	TRBJ1-5	.	TGTGCCAGTAGTCCCAAGGACAGGAGGGACCAGCCCCAGCATTTT	CASSPKDRRDQPQHF
TRBV30	TRBD2	TRBJ2-7	.	TGTGCCTGGAGCCCGCGCGGGAGGCGTATCACCTACGAGCAGTACTTC	CAWSPRGRRITYEQYF
TRBV5-4	.	TRBJ2-3	.	TGTGCCAGCAGCTTGGATTGGGGGCTGAAAGATACGCAGTATTTT	CASSLDWGLKDTQYF
TRBV7-6	.	TRBJ2-2	.	TGTGCCAGCAGCTCGACAGTCCCCGGGGAGCTGTTTTTT	CASSSTVPGELFF
TRBV10-3	.	TRBJ1-2	few	TGTGCCATCAGTGAGGTGACAGAATTCTATGGCTACACCTTC	CAISEVTEFYGYTF
TRBV28	.	TRBJ2-1	.	TGTGCCAGCAGCCTGACTATCAATGAGCAGTTCTTC	CASSLTINEQFF
TRBV13	.	TRBJ2-2	.	TGTGCCAGCAGCTTAGGTACGAACACCGGGGAGCTGTTTTTT	CASSLGTNTGELFF
TRBV5-1	.	TRBJ2-7	.	TGCGCCAGCAGCTTGTTAGAGACCTACGAGCAGTACTTC	CASSLLETYEQYF
TRBV7-2	.	TRBJ2-7	.	TGTGCCAGCAGCGTAGGAGGAGGCTACGAGCAGTACTTC	CASSVGGGYEQYF
TRBV15	.	TRBJ2-7	.	TGTGCCACCAGCAGAATTAAAGACCCGGGGTACGAGCAGTACTTC	CATSRIKDPGYEQYF
TRBV29-1	TRBD2	TRBJ2-1	.	TGCAGCGTCGATAGCGGGCCCCATCGCAATGAGCAGTTCTTC	CSVDSGPHRNEQFF
TRBV10-3	TRBD1	TRBJ1-1	.	TGTGCCATCAGATCCGGGACAGAGAACACTGAAGCTTTCTTT	CAIRSGTENTEAFF
TRBV2	.	TRBJ2-7	once	TGTGCCAGCAACAGCCCCTACGAGCAGTACTTC	CASNSPYEQYF
TRBV10-3	TRBD1	TRBJ2-5	.	TGTGCCATCAGTGGGACAGGGGGCGTGGAGACCCAGTACTTC	CAISGTGGVETQYF
TRBV6-5	.	TRBJ1-2	.	TGTGCCAGCAGTTACTCTAGCGGGGGAAACTATGGCTACACCTTC	CASSYSSGGNYGYTF
TRBV5-1	TRBD2	TRBJ2-1	.	TGCGCCAGCAGCTTGGCACAAGCGGGAGGTGACTACAATGAGCAGTTCTTC	CASSLAQAGGDYNEQFF
TRBV19	.	TRBJ1-5	.	TGTGCCAGTAACCCCTATGGGAGTCAGCCCCAGCATTTT	CASNPYGSQPQHF
TRBV2	.	TRBJ2-7	.	TGTGCCAGCAGTGCCTGGACGGGGATGGGAGAGCAGTACTTC	CASSAWTGMGEQYF
TRBV7-9	.	TRBJ1-6	.	TGTGCCAGCAGCACTAGACCCCTAAGGGCTGGATATAATTCACCCCTCCACTTT	CASSTRPLRAGYNSPLHF